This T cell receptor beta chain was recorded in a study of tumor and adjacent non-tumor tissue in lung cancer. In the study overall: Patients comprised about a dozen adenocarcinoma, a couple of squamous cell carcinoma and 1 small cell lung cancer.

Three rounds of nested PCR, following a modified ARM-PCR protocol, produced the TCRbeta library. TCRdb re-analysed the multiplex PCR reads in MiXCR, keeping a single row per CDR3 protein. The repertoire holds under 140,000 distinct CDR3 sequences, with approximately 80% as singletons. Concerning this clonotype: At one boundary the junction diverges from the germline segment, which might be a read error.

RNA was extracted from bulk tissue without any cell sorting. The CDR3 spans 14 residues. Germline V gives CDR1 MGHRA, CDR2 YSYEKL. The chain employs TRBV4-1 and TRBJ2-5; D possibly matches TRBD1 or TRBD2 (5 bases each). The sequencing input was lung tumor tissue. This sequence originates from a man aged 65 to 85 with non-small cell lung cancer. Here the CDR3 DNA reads TGCGCCAGCAGCCACCAGTCGGGGCAAGAGACCCAAAACTTC. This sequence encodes CASSHQSGQETQNF.